The clone carrying this TCR beta chain was observed many times. The data belong to a study of spatial heterogeneity in lung cancer. TCRdb passed the 5' RACE reads through MiXCR, listing each CDR3 protein once. The top ten clones hold around 23% of a sample with about 26,000 distinct CDR3 sequences, roughly 13% of them seen once. Time point reported: sample taken at primary tumor resection. Unsorted whole RNA samples from tumor, nontumor lung or frozen PBMC were sequenced. This TCR was sampled from a female donor with early-stage non-small cell lung cancer. Sequencing used PBMCs, obtained at surgery.

The CDR3 spells CASFRTDGYTF. CDR3 nucleotides: TGTGCCAGCTTCCGGACAGACGGCTACACCTTC. The J gene is TRBJ1-2, the V gene TRBV28; perhaps TRBD1 as D (6 bases). Germline V gene lookup returns CDR1 MDHEN and CDR2 SYDVKM. Trimming removed 8 bases at V and 8 bases at J, with 12 bases between. The CDR3 is 11 amino acids.